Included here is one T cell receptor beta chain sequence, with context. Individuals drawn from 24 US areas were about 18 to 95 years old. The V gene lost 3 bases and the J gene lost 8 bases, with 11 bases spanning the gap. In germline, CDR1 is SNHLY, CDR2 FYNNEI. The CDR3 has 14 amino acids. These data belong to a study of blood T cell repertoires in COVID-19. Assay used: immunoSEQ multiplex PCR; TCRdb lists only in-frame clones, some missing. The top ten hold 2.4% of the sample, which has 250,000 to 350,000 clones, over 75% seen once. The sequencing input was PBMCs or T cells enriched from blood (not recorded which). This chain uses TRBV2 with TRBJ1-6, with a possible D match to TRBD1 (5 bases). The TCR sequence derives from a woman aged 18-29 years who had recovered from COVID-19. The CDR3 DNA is TGTGCCAGCAGTGATGAGGGGACTGATTCACCCCTCCACTTT. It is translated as CASSDEGTDSPLHF.